The text below deals with one T cell receptor (beta chain). No antigen is known for it. This sample stems from a study of graft-versus-host responses after intestinal transplantation. The wider study: For around 3 years after anti-thymocyte globulin induction, all recipients took tacrolimus and steroids.

Findings and caveats of the study: The highest levels of circulating GvH clones went along with early declines in HvG clones after transplant. Researchers found GvH clones in recipient marrow, and some showed up first in ileum or blood.

This CDR3 region has 16 residues. Assay: immunoSEQ multiplex PCR; the TCRdb copy retains only in-frame clones and omits some. The sample lists fewer than 30,000 clones; nearly 90% were seen once. The clonotype was recovered from a human patient who received an intestinal transplant, so some T cells may come from the graft donor. The V call is TRBV21-1, the J call TRBJ2-3. TRBV21-1 counts as a pseudogene. The specimen comprised PBMCs, sampled nearly 470 days after intestinal transplantation. The CDR3 DNA reads as TGTGCCAGCAGCAAAGCGCTTTATTGGGGCACAGATACGCAGTATTTT. Protein: CASSKALYWGTDTQYF.